This passage covers 6 T cell receptor beta chains from one sample sequenced in a study of T cell responses to AZD1222 COVID-19 vaccine. Libraries were prepared by immunoSEQ multiplex PCR; TCRdb keeps only in-frame clonotypes and omits some of them. The sample shows tens of thousands of clones, more than 80% of them seen only once. Specimen: peripheral blood, collected on day 0 of AZD1222 vaccination. These receptors all come from an adult in good health.

The chain is built from TRBV6-4 and TRBJ2-1; D gene unclear. The CDR3 has 13 residues. Germline CDR1 is MRHNA and CDR2 is SNTAGT. With 1 base removed from V and 11 bases from J, the gap between germline ends came to 12 bases. The CDR3 DNA reads as TGTGCCAGCAGTGACTACGTTCCCAAAAAGCAGTTCTTC. Residues: CASSDYVPKKQFF.

This clone came up once. V and J are TRBV5-1 and TRBJ2-2; TRBD1 matches at 9 bases. Germline trimming cut 5 bases from V and 5 bases from J; bases unmatched to any gene: 7. Germline V lookup: CDR1 SGHRS, CDR2 YFSETQ. The CDR3 runs 15 residues. In nucleotides, the CDR3 is TGCGCCAGCAGTGCGGGACAGGGAGGAACCGGGGAGCTGTTTTTT. It is translated as CASSAGQGGTGELFF.

The gene calls are TRBV5-5 and TRBJ2-2; no reliable D call. In germline, CDR1 is SGHKS, CDR2 YYEKEE (reference sequence). CDR3 size: 14 residues. Trimming cost V 5 bases and J 6 bases, with 14 bases left between them. The CDR3 protein is CASRGIWFAGELFF. CDR3 bases: TGTGCCAGCAGGGGGATATGGTTTGCCGGGGAGCTGTTTTTT.

This clone was counted between two and nine times. The chain carries TRBV2 and TRBJ1-6; 7 nucleotides line up with TRBD1. Germline V lookup: CDR1 SNHLY, CDR2 FYNNEI. J was trimmed by 17 bases and V by 6 bases; bases with no gene match: 7. There are 11 residues in the CDR3. CDR3 residues: CASRTGTAVHF. CDR3 in DNA: TGTGCCAGCAGAACCGGGACAGCAGTCCACTTT.

V is TRBV7-3 and J is TRBJ2-4; the D call may be TRBD1 or TRBD2 (6 bases each). Per the germline V gene, CDR1 is SGHTA and CDR2 is FQGTGA. The V end was cut by 5 bases, the J end by 15 bases, with 20 bases between. The CDR3 sequence is 13 residues long. CDR3 DNA sequence: TGTGCCAGCAGCAAATCTCTTACGGGGGCTCGGTACTTC. Protein sequence: CASSKSLTGARYF.

V and J are TRBV18 and TRBJ2-7, with TRBD1 as a possible D gene (6 bases). The V end was cut by 5 bases, the J end by 3 bases, with 17 bases between. The CDR3 sequence is 15 residues long. CDR1 is KGHSH, CDR2 LQKENI, per germline. The CDR3 region has the DNA TGTGCCAGCTCAGTCAGTAGAGACAGGTTCTACGAGCAGTACTTC. This gives the protein CASSVSRDRFYEQYF.